One and the same sample provided the 27 T cell receptor beta chains below, sequenced in a study of T-cell reconstitution after alpha-beta-depleted transplantation in children. Unique molecular identifiers were used to barcode this TCRbeta library. TCRdb processed the PCR reads anew with MiXCR; each CDR3 protein has one entry. The sample has some 550,000 distinct CDR3 sequences, about 16% seen once. This sample comprised PBMCs from the stem cell graft donor, obtained from the stem cell graft. These receptor sequences come from a human donor who donated a stem cell graft to a child with acute lymphoblastic leukemia.

The sample holds a few counts of this clonotype. This chain connects TRBV27 to TRBJ2-1, with TRBD2 identical over 12 bases. Trimming at V came to 6 bases and at J to 4 bases, leaving 10 bases not matched to a gene. The CDR3 totals 17 residues. Germline CDR1 reads MNHEY; CDR2 reads SMNVEV (reference sequence). CDR3 bases: TGTGCCAGCAGCGGGCTAGCGGGAGGGGCCTATTACAATGAGCAGTTCTTC. Translated: CASSGLAGGAYYNEQFF.

The J gene is TRBJ2-7, the V gene TRBV27, with 10 bases fitting TRBD1. The CDR3 is 13 residues long. The germline V gene has CDR1 MNHEY and CDR2 SMNVEV (reference sequence). After removal of 3 bases from V and 7 bases from J, the junction contained 3 bases not matched to a gene. CDR3: CASSFMDRGEQYF. CDR3 DNA sequence: TGTGCCAGCAGTTTCATGGACAGGGGGGAGCAGTACTTC.

This chain joins TRBV29-1 and TRBJ2-3, with D tentatively TRBD1 (5 bases). The CDR3 is 13 residues long. Trimming stripped 7 bases from V and 4 bases from J, with 15 bases between. The germline V gene encodes CDR1 SQVTM and CDR2 ANQGSEA. CDR3 sequence: CSAKLGLSDTQYF. CDR3 coding DNA: TGCAGCGCCAAACTGGGGCTCTCAGATACGCAGTATTTT.

This clonotype was seen a handful of times. The rearrangement links TRBV7-2 to TRBJ2-1; the match to TRBD2 covers 8 bases. The CDR3 runs to 14 residues. Germline loops: CDR1 SGHTA, CDR2 FQGNSA. V trimming: 1 base; J trimming: 10 bases; junction bases outside the gene matches: 6. In DNA, the CDR3 is TGTGCCAGCAGCTTAGTTTTTGGCGGGGGGGAGCAGTTCTTC. Residues: CASSLVFGGGEQFF. Based on the CDR3 plus reference TRBV7-2 and TRBJ2-1, the full variable domain is GAGVSQSPSNKVTEKGKDVELRCDPISGHTALYWYRQSLGQGLEFLIYFQGNSAPDKSGLPSDRFSAERTGGSVSTLTIQRTQQEDSAVYLCASSLVFGGGEQFFGPGTRLTVL.

This clonotype was observed a handful of times. J is TRBJ2-7 and V is TRBV4-2, with D possibly TRBD2 on 6 matching bases. V lost 1 base to trimming and J lost 7 bases, with 11 bases between them. Per germline, CDR1 LGHNA and CDR2 YNFKEQ. CDR3 size: 13 residues. The DNA for the CDR3 is TGTGCCAGCAGCCAAGGACTAGATTTAGAGCAGTACTTC. Translated, it gives CASSQGLDLEQYF.

The chain recombines TRBV7-8 with TRBJ1-1; D not certain. The germline V gene has CDR1 SGHVS and CDR2 FQNEAQ. The length of the CDR3 is 13 residues. V lost 2 bases, J lost 6 bases, and 10 bases lay in between. The chain's CDR3 is CASSLYAVPEAFF. The CDR3 DNA follows: TGTGCCAGCAGCTTATATGCCGTCCCTGAAGCTTTCTTT.

The chain carries TRBV5-1 and TRBJ2-7, with 10 positions matching TRBD1. This CDR3 is built from 14 residues. With 7 bases clipped from V and 7 bases from J, the junction kept 11 bases outside the gene matches. Germline-derived CDR1 and CDR2 are SGHRS and YFSETQ. As DNA, the CDR3 is TGCGCCAGCGCGATGCGACAGGGGGCGAGTGAGCAGTACTTC. This sequence encodes CASAMRQGASEQYF.

The chain recombines TRBV7-9 with TRBJ2-7; the match to TRBD2 covers 7 bases. CDR3 length: 17 amino acids. Germline V gene sequence: CDR1 SEHNR, CDR2 FQNEAQ (reference sequence). After removal of 1 base from V and 2 bases from J, the junction contained 11 bases not matched to a gene. In DNA form, the CDR3 reads TGTGCCAGCAGCTTAGATTCCGCGCTAGCGGATCCCTACGAGCAGTACTTC. It encodes CASSLDSALADPYEQYF.

At least ten counts were recorded for this clonotype. The genes are TRBV5-1 and TRBJ1-2; TRBD1 is a possible D gene (5 bases). Trimming pared 7 bases from V and 2 bases from J, leaving 15 bases between. Germline-derived CDR1 and CDR2 are SGHRS and YFSETQ. CDR3 length equals 14 residues. CDR3 DNA sequence: TGCGCCAGCCACCCCCCAGGGACCAACTATGGCTACACCTTC. Its protein product is CASHPPGTNYGYTF. Filled out from reference TRBV5-1 and TRBJ1-2, the complete variable domain reads KAGVTQTPRYLIKTRGQQVTLSCSPISGHRSVSWYQQTPGQGLQFLFEYFSETQRNKGNFPGRFSGRQFSNSRSEMNVSTLELGDSALYLCASHPPGTNYGYTFGSGTRLTVV.

The rearrangement joins TRBV20-1 to TRBJ2-7; D is perhaps TRBD2 (6 bases). Looked up from germline, CDR1 is DFQATT and CDR2 is SNEGSKA (reference sequence). The CDR3 sequence is 13 residues long. The V gene lost 3 bases and the J gene lost 0 bases, with 9 bases spanning the gap. This CDR3 is CSARGRGSYEQYF. The CDR3 bases are TGCAGTGCTAGGGGGCGGGGCTCCTACGAGCAGTACTTC.

This clonotype was seen more than once but under ten times. This chain joins TRBV10-3 and TRBJ2-7; 12 bases are a match to TRBD2. The V gene's germline CDR1 is ENHRY and CDR2 SYGVKD. The V segment lost 2 bases and the J segment 5 bases; nucleotides outside the gene matches: 4. The CDR3 length is 15 residues. CDR3 sequence (DNA): TGTGCCATCAGTGAGGTCCTAGCGGGAGGGAACGAGCAGTACTTC. Translation: CAISEVLAGGNEQYF.

CDR3 residues: CASSFASGRNDIQYF. DNA of the CDR3: TGCGCCAGCAGCTTCGCTAGCGGGAGGAACGACATTCAGTACTTC. The chain uses TRBV5-1 and TRBJ2-4; TRBD2 aligns across 11 bases. Losses at the gene ends were 2 bases for V and 8 bases for J; bases not matched to a gene: 6. The germline gives CDR1 SGHRS, CDR2 YFSETQ. The CDR3 contains 15 residues.

The chain uses TRBV27 and TRBJ2-7, with TRBD1 matching over 10 bases. Germline CDR1 MNHEY, CDR2 SMNVEV (reference sequence). The CDR3 length is 20 residues. Trimming took 6 bases from V and 4 from J; bases not matched to a gene: 24. CDR3: CASRGPSTGTGAPIRYEQYF. CDR3 nucleotides: TGTGCCAGCAGGGGGCCGTCCACCGGGACAGGGGCCCCAATTAGATACGAGCAGTACTTC.

V is TRBV21-1 and J is TRBJ2-6. TRBV21-1 is reported as a pseudogene. This CDR3 region has 16 residues. The CDR3 bases are TGTGCCAGCTGTAAGGAGCGTCTCTTGTTAATGAACGTCCTGACTTTC. Its translation: CASCKERLLLMNVLTF.

The chain recombines TRBV18 with TRBJ2-1, with TRBD2 matching 14 bases. The CDR3 spans 17 residues. The germline gives CDR1 KGHSH, CDR2 LQKENI. V lost 6 bases and J lost 6; bases outside the gene matches: 10. The CDR3 region has the DNA TGTGCCAGCTCTCTGAACTCGGGACTAGCGGGAGCCAATGAGCAGTTCTTC. Amino acid sequence: CASSLNSGLAGANEQFF. The variable domain in full, completed from reference TRBV18 and TRBJ2-1, reads NAGVMQNPRHLVRRRGQEARLRCSPMKGHSHVYWYRQLPEEGLKFMVYLQKENIIDESGMPKERFSAEFPKEGPSILRIQQVVRGDSAAYFCASSLNSGLAGANEQFFGPGTRLTVL.

This chain joins TRBV24-1 and TRBJ1-1; unclear D gene. V lost 0 bases and J 1 base, leaving 11 bases between the germline ends. Germline V gene lookup returns CDR1 KGHDR and CDR2 SFDVKD. This CDR3 is built from 16 residues. CDR3 in amino acids: CATSDLRWDGNTEAFF. CDR3 DNA sequence: TGTGCCACCAGTGATTTGCGTTGGGATGGGAACACTGAAGCTTTCTTT.

The J gene is TRBJ2-1, the V gene TRBV3-1; 9 bases align to TRBD2. Per germline, CDR1 LGHDT and CDR2 YNNKEL (reference sequence). The CDR3 loop spans 16 amino acids. The ends lost 0 bases at V and 12 bases at J; junction bases unmatched: 12. The CDR3 here is CASSQDRAGGGLVQFF. The CDR3 bases are TGTGCCAGCAGCCAAGATCGTGCGGGAGGGGGTTTAGTGCAGTTCTTC.

This clonotype was observed at least ten times. This CDR3 reads CASSTDTQYF. DNA of the CDR3: TGTGCCAGCAGCACAGATACGCAGTATTTT. The chain has TRBV12-3 or TRBV12-4 and TRBJ2-3; D is unclear. This CDR3 comprises 10 residues. The V and J ends lost 6 bases and 2 bases respectively, with 0 bases between them.

Only a few counts were recorded for this clonotype. V and J are TRBV9 and TRBJ1-3; tentative D call: TRBD1 (5 bases). In germline, CDR1 is SGDLS, CDR2 YYNGEE. The CDR3 totals 15 residues. V lost 1 base and J 0 bases, leaving 8 bases between the germline ends. The CDR3 bases are TGTGCCAGCAGCGTATCAGGGCGCTCTGGAAACACCATATATTTT. Its translation is CASSVSGRSGNTIYF.

This clonotype was observed a few times. The rearrangement joins TRBV5-1 to TRBJ2-5; D perhaps matches TRBD1 (6 bases). The germline V and J ends were trimmed by 2 bases and 4 bases, with 18 bases remaining between them. The CDR3 spans 16 residues. CDR1 and CDR2 (germline): SGHRS, YFSETQ. The CDR3 loop reads CASSFGQWDKAETQYF. The CDR3, as DNA: TGCGCCAGCAGCTTTGGGCAGTGGGACAAGGCAGAGACCCAGTACTTC.

Here the CDR3 reads CASSLSGSGQFF. CDR3 sequence (DNA): TGCGCCAGCAGCTTGAGCGGGAGCGGGCAGTTCTTC. V and J are TRBV5-1 and TRBJ2-1; the match to TRBD2 covers 8 bases. CDR1 and CDR2 (germline): SGHRS, YFSETQ. This CDR3 is 12 amino acids long. The ends lost 1 base at V and 12 bases at J; junction bases unmatched: 3.

This clonotype came up a few times. The chain uses TRBV7-8 and TRBJ2-1; 16 nucleotides match TRBD2. The V and J ends lost 1 base and 8 bases, in that order; junction bases with no gene match: 5. The CDR3 is 17 amino acids. Germline CDR1 and CDR2: SGHVS and FQNEAQ. The CDR3 DNA follows: TGTGCCAGCAGCTTAGTAGGGACTAGCGGGAGGGCCCATGAGCAGTTCTTC. It codes for CASSLVGTSGRAHEQFF.

The V and J genes are TRBV5-1 and TRBJ2-3; D gene unclear. The CDR3 has 15 residues. From germline, CDR1 is SGHRS and CDR2 YFSETQ. V was cut by 0 bases and J by 0 bases, with 8 bases left in between. The CDR3 sequence is CASSLEETSTDTQYF. The CDR3, as DNA: TGCGCCAGCAGCTTGGAGGAAACTAGCACAGATACGCAGTATTTT.

J is TRBJ2-1 and V is TRBV12-3 or TRBV12-4; 12 bases are shared with TRBD2. This CDR3 has 18 amino acids. Losses at the gene ends were 2 bases for V and 5 bases for J; bases not matched to a gene: 10. The CDR3 DNA reads as TGTGCCAGCAGTTTATATGTCCGGGGACTAGCGGGTGACAATGAGCAGTTCTTC. Its translation: CASSLYVRGLAGDNEQFF.

The chain links TRBV5-1 to TRBJ2-7, with D possibly being TRBD1 (5 bases). Germline CDR1 and CDR2: SGHRS and YFSETQ. The length of the CDR3 is 17 residues. With 2 bases removed from V and 0 bases from J, the gap between germline ends came to 18 bases. CDR3 in amino acids: CASSLEPGFLSSYEQYF. The CDR3 DNA reads TGCGCCAGCAGCTTAGAACCAGGGTTTCTCAGCTCCTACGAGCAGTACTTC.

This chain links TRBV11-2 with TRBJ2-7; 8 bases are a match to TRBD2. Unmatched junction bases numbered 21, after V lost 1 base and J lost 1 base. Germline CDR1 is SGHAT and CDR2 is FQNNGV. This CDR3 has 21 amino acids. CDR3 nucleotide sequence: TGTGCCAGCAGCTTAGTTTTTGGAACTACCGTCCGGCGGGAGGTGTCCTACGAGCAGTACTTC. The encoded protein is CASSLVFGTTVRREVSYEQYF.

A remark on this clonotype: The junction and the germline gene differ at one end; a read error may be behind it. The chain couples TRBV4-2 to TRBJ2-7; D is undetermined. The CDR3 extends over 14 amino acids. Germline lookup yields CDR1 LGHNA and CDR2 YNFKEQ. The CDR3 loop is CAISPGRFCYEQYF. The CDR3 DNA is TGTGCCATCAGCCCCGGGCGGTTCTGCTACGAGCAGTACTTC.